Each of the 14 T cell receptor beta chains below was sequenced from the same sample in a study of shared T cell receptors in the human thymus. Generated by immunoSEQ multiplex PCR, the TCRdb table keeps only in-frame clones and is missing some. The sample lists approximately 760,000 clones; 75% to 90% were seen once. The sample also formed part of further work on human thymus T cells.

The specimen was thymocytes. These receptors all stem from a girl in the first two years of life with a congenital heart defect.

The chain joins TRBV2 to TRBJ1-1; D remains unclear. CDR1 is SNHLY, CDR2 FYNNEI, per germline. The CDR3 runs to 14 residues. Trimming left V 6 bases short and J 0 bases short, with 11 bases between. In nucleotides, the CDR3 is TGTGCCAGCAGGACCGGGAGCCTGAACACTGAAGCTTTCTTT. It specifies CASRTGSLNTEAFF.

This chain links TRBV7-9 with TRBJ1-1; a possible D gene is TRBD1 (6 bases). V lost 1 base, J lost 2 bases, and 20 bases lay in between. The V gene's germline CDR1 is SEHNR and CDR2 FQNEAQ (reference sequence). The CDR3 is 18 residues long. The CDR3 coding sequence is TGTGCCAGCAGCTTAGTGGTGCTCCGGACAGTCCTCAACACTGAAGCTTTCTTT. Protein: CASSLVVLRTVLNTEAFF.

This rearrangement joins TRBV4-1 to TRBJ2-7, with TRBD2 matching over 12 bases. From germline, CDR1 is MGHRA and CDR2 YSYEKL. V lost 0 bases and J lost 4; bases outside the gene matches: 1. The CDR3 loop spans 15 amino acids. The CDR3: CASSQEGTSGYEQYF. CDR3 DNA: TGCGCCAGCAGCCAAGAAGGGACTAGCGGGTACGAGCAGTACTTC.

The chain combines TRBV7-2 with TRBJ1-3; no clear D. V was clipped by 1 base and J by 0 bases, with 13 bases between them. CDR3 length equals 17 residues. The germline V gene encodes CDR1 SGHTA and CDR2 FQGNSA. The CDR3: CASSLVGRVRSGNTIYF. As DNA, the CDR3 is TGTGCCAGCAGCTTAGTAGGGAGGGTTCGCTCTGGAAACACCATATATTTT.

The chain is built from TRBV4-2 and TRBJ1-5; 7 bases agree with TRBD1. Trimming took 0 bases from V and 4 from J; bases not matched to a gene: 30. Germline values: CDR1 LGHNA, CDR2 YNFKEQ. The CDR3 covers 24 residues. This chain's CDR3 is CASSQDRGSPDRALPDLTNQPQHF. CDR3 sequence (DNA): TGTGCCAGCAGCCAAGATCGGGGCAGCCCAGACAGGGCCCTCCCGGACCTTACAAATCAGCCCCAGCATTTT.

This clone appeared a single time. The J gene is TRBJ2-5, the V gene TRBV19, with a possible D match to TRBD2 (6 bases). CDR3 length equals 13 residues. The V and J ends lost 5 bases and 4 bases respectively, with 11 bases between them. Germline CDR1 LNHDA, CDR2 SQIVND (reference sequence). The CDR3 nucleotides are TGTGCCAGTAGTGGAGTGGGGGGAGAGACCCAGTACTTC. Its protein product is CASSGVGGETQYF.

This clone was found a few times. The chain joins TRBV29-1 to TRBJ1-1; D not certain. In germline, CDR1 is SQVTM, CDR2 ANQGSEA. The CDR3 runs to 11 residues. Deletions cut 4 bases from V and 7 bases from J, with 10 bases between. The DNA for the CDR3 is TGCAGCGTTGCTACAGCTGGTGAAGCTTTCTTT. Translated: CSVATAGEAFF. The complete variable domain, with remaining parts taken from reference TRBV29-1 and TRBJ1-1, reads SAVISQKPSRDICQRGTSLTIQCQVDSQVTMMFWYRQQPGQSLTLIATANQGSEATYESGFVIDKFPISRPNLTFSTLTVSNMSPEDSSIYLCSVATAGEAFFGQGTRLTVV.

This clone was recorded only once. This chain connects TRBV18 to TRBJ2-3, with 8 nucleotides matching TRBD1. The CDR3 covers 16 residues. Germline CDR1 reads KGHSH; CDR2 reads LQKENI. The V segment lost 0 bases and the J segment 5 bases; nucleotides outside the gene matches: 7. The CDR3 DNA reads as TGTGCCAGCTCACCACCAGATGCACAGGGGGAAGATACGCAGTATTTT. It translates to CASSPPDAQGEDTQYF.

The genes are TRBV7-8 and TRBJ2-7; TRBD2 agrees at 11 bases. Germline trimming cut 5 bases from V and 3 bases from J; bases unmatched to any gene: 3. The germline V gene has CDR1 SGHVS and CDR2 FQNEAQ. This CDR3 is 14 amino acids long. CDR3 in DNA: TGTGCCAGCAGCCTCGGACTAGCGGGCTACGAGCAGTACTTC. Protein sequence: CASSLGLAGYEQYF.

The V gene is TRBV5-1, the J gene TRBJ1-6; possible D gene TRBD1, 5 bases. Trimming removed 7 bases from V and 8 bases from J, with 16 bases in between. Germline V gene data show CDR1 as SGHRS and CDR2 as YFSETQ. The CDR3 has 14 residues. CDR3 nucleotide sequence: TGCGCCAGCTCGCGGGGACGTTTGGATTCACCCCTCCACTTT. As protein: CASSRGRLDSPLHF.

V and J are TRBV10-3 and TRBJ1-2; D may be TRBD1 (5 bases). Germline V gene data show CDR1 as ENHRY and CDR2 as SYGVKD. The CDR3 is 18 amino acids. Trimming removed 4 bases from V and 4 bases from J, with 25 bases in between. CDR3 bases: TGTGCCATCAGTGCCTTTCCAGAGGCACGGGGGAGGGTCTATGGCTACACCTTC. Protein product: CAISAFPEARGRVYGYTF.

Only one count was recorded for this clone. The chain couples TRBV15 to TRBJ2-1; unclear D gene. Trimming removed 1 base from V and 9 bases from J, with 10 bases in between. Germline CDR1 is LNHNV and CDR2 is YYDKDF (reference sequence). The CDR3 spans 13 residues. CDR3 protein: CATSRGFATEQFF. CDR3 coding DNA: TGTGCCACCAGCAGAGGGTTTGCTACTGAGCAGTTCTTC.

The gene calls are TRBV7-9 and TRBJ1-2; weak D call: TRBD1 (5 bases). The V gene's germline CDR1 is SEHNR and CDR2 FQNEAQ (reference sequence). The V end was cut by 5 bases, the J end by 4 bases, with 11 bases between. The CDR3 consists of 13 residues. In DNA form, the CDR3 reads TGTGCCAGCAGCCCAGGGAATCCCTATGGCTACACCTTC. Amino acid sequence: CASSPGNPYGYTF. Variable domain in full (rest from reference TRBV7-9 and TRBJ1-2): DTGVSQNPRHKITKRGQNVTFRCDPISEHNRLYWYRQTLGQGPEFLTYFQNEAQLEKSRLLSDRFSAERPKGSFSTLEIQRTEQGDSAMYLCASSPGNPYGYTFGSGTRLTVV.

V gene TRBV20-1 combines with J gene TRBJ2-7; 7 bases are a match to TRBD2. Unmatched junction bases numbered 4, after V lost 8 bases and J lost 3 bases. Per germline, CDR1 DFQATT and CDR2 SNEGSKA (reference sequence). This CDR3 is built from 11 residues. CDR3 sequence (DNA): TGCAGTTGCAGGGAGGGCTACGAGCAGTACTTC. Translated: CSCREGYEQYF.